This T cell receptor beta chain was found in a study of vaccination and CD4 T cells after COVID-19. Study background: Subjects got two shots of BNT162b2 or mRNA-1273 vaccine. Stimuli were overlapping spike peptide pools of SARS-CoV-2 and three common cold coronaviruses (HCoV-NL63, HCoV-OC43, HCoV-229E). Overall study findings and caveats: In convalescent patients, a median roughly 86% of post-vaccine SARS-CoV-2-reactive clones appeared only after vaccination.

Researchers used the Oncomine TCR Beta short-read assay to sequence DNA from cultured CD4+ T cells. TCRdb re-derived calls from the PCR reads in MiXCR, one entry per CDR3 protein. The profile covers roughly 20,000 distinct CDR3 sequences, with around 39% appearing a single time and about 10% taken by the ten largest. In the case of this clonotype: Its antigen is unknown.

Time point denoted: late sampling 161 to 241 days after vaccination in a few convalescent patients. Noted treatment: roughly 10-day PBMC culture with coronavirus spike peptide pools or control peptides (ViraFEST assay). The source was CD4+ T cells from blood, cultured in vitro, collected about 7 months after SARS-CoV-2 vaccination. This sequence was found in a human donor who had recovered from COVID-19.

The CDR3 coding sequence is TGTGCCAGCACCCCGGGACAGGCGAGCTCCTACGAGCAGTACTTC. Translating it yields CASTPGQASSYEQYF. This chain joins TRBV6-1 and TRBJ2-7, with 8 bases aligning to TRBD1. V dropped 7 bases and J dropped 0; count of bases not matched to a gene: 8. CDR3 length equals 15 residues. Germline V lookup: CDR1 MNHNS, CDR2 SASEGT.